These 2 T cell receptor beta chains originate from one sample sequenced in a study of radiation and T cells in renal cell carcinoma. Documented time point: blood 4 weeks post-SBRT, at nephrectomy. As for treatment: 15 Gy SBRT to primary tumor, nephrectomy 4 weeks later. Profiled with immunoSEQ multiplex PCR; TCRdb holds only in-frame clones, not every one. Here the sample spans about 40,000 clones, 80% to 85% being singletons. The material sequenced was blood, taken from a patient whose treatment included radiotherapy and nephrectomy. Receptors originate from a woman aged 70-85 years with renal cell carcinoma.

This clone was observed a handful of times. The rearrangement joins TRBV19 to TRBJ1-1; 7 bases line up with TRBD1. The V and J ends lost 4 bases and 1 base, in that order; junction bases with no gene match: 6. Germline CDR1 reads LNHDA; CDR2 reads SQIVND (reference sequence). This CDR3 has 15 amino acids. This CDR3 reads CASSRQGRGNTEAFF. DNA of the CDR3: TGTGCCAGTAGTAGACAGGGCAGGGGGAACACTGAAGCTTTCTTT. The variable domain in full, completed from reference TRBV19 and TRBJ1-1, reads DGGITQSPKYLFRKEGQNVTLSCEQNLNHDAMYWYRQDPGQGLRLIYYSQIVNDFQKGDIAEGYSVSREKKESFPLTVTSAQKNPTAFYLCASSRQGRGNTEAFFGQGTRLTVV.

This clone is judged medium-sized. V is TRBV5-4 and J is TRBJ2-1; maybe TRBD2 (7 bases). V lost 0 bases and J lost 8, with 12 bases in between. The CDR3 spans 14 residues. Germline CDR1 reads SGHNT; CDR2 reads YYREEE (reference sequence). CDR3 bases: TGTGCCAGCAGCTTGGGGGGGGGCATTTATGAGCAGTTCTTC. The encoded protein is CASSLGGGIYEQFF.